The source of this T cell receptor beta chain is a study of post-analysis software for immune sequencing data. Germline loops: CDR1 ENHRY, CDR2 SYGVKD. The V end lost 4 bases, the J end lost 2 bases, and 12 bases lay between the germline ends. The CDR3 is made up of 14 amino acids. There are a few counts of this clonotype. Its cognate antigen is unknown. Study results and limitations: Controls had lower frequencies than patients of five or six TRBV segments, which included TRBV5-6, TRBV5-1 and TRBV20-1.

The TCR beta cDNA libraries carried unique molecular identifiers. TCRdb used MiXCR to reprocess the PCR reads, holding one entry per CDR3 protein. The top ten hold roughly 12% of the sample, which has around 700,000 distinct CDR3 sequences, around 60% seen once. The clonotype comes from a girl aged 2-10 years with multiple sclerosis. Material for sequencing was blood. The chain has TRBV10-3 and TRBJ2-7, with D perhaps assigned TRBD1 or TRBD2 (5 bases each). The CDR3 DNA reads as TGTGCCATCAGTGTAGGGACGGACGCCTACGAGCAGTACTTC. Protein: CAISVGTDAYEQYF.